This section outlines one T cell receptor (beta chain) sequence together with its context. Antigen unknown. These data originate in a study of T-cell reconstitution after alpha-beta-depleted transplantation in children. Using unique molecular identifiers, the investigators prepared the TCRbeta library. TCRdb reprocessed the PCR reads via MiXCR and lists one record per CDR3 protein. Of hundreds of thousands of distinct CDR3 sequences in the sample, about 12% were seen once. Study-level points and caveats: Several hundred rapidly expanded clones from non-depleted graft cells reportedly supplied alpha-beta T cells about two months post-transplant. Diversity and T-cell counts at one year after transplant derived mostly from new T cells. Diversity of TCRbeta at day 60 was high in some patients, arising from surviving recipient T cells and thymic progenitors.

CDR3 length: 15 amino acids. The trim removed 4 bases at V and 4 bases at J, leaving 7 bases unmatched. Germline loops: CDR1 DFQATT, CDR2 SNEGSKA (reference sequence). The clonotype was recovered from a girl under 10 years old with congenital amegakaryocytic thrombocytopenia, due to receive a stem cell transplant. This chain uses TRBV20-1 with TRBJ2-2, with TRBD2 matching over 9 bases. This sample comprised PBMCs, obtained before TCRalphabeta/CD19-depleted stem cell transplant. The CDR3 region has the DNA TGCAGTGCTACAGGGACTAGCCCTAGCACCGGGGAGCTGTTTTTT. Encoded protein: CSATGTSPSTGELFF.